This T cell receptor (beta chain) came from a study of blood T cells in healthy people across ages. Per individual sample, total RNA of at least 5 micrograms was extracted. This clonotype was counted ten times or more. V was pared by 6 bases and J by 1 base, with 0 bases of the junction left unmatched. The CDR3 is 14 residues long. Primers used in a second PCR of roughly 6 to 12 cycles were a sample-barcoded 5' primer and a J-beta primer mix. TCRdb re-called the 5' RACE reads with MiXCR, one entry per CDR3 protein. The sample has about 720,000 distinct CDR3 sequences; about 20% are singletons. This receptor was obtained from a man in his 70s in good health. Material: blood. The genes are TRBV12-3 or TRBV12-4 and TRBJ2-1; 10 bases fit TRBD2. The CDR3 DNA reads as TGTGCCAGCAGGACTAGCGGGTCCTACAATGAGCAGTTCTTC. Protein: CASRTSGSYNEQFF.